The 6 T cell receptor beta chains presented below share a single source sample, sequenced in a study of T cell responses to AZD1222 COVID-19 vaccine (dated by TCRdb to 2020 to 2023). Receptor amplification or capture employed the immunoSEQ multiplex PCR assay. Drawn from immuneACCESS, this table holds only the in-frame rearrangements with V and J called that TCRdb kept. Clones are partly lost; checked studies trace under half to an unresolved V gene and leave the rest unexplained. The sample table shows 160,000 or so clones, and 90% are seen once. The ten biggest clones cover approximately 1.8% of the sample. The meaning of the sample's time point label: baseline before first vaccination. This material consisted of peripheral blood, taken on day 0 of AZD1222 vaccination. Receptors were obtained from an adult in good health.

The rearrangement links TRBV10-2 to TRBJ1-3; D not certain. V shed 2 bases and J shed 4 bases, with 9 bases lying between them. The CDR3 consists of 14 residues. Germline loops: CDR1 WSHSY, CDR2 SAAADI. This CDR3 is CASSEVGSGNTIYF. CDR3 DNA: TGCGCCAGCAGTGAGGTGGGATCCGGAAACACCATATATTTT.

V is TRBV7-6 and J is TRBJ2-3; D perhaps matches TRBD1 (6 bases). The CDR3 consists of 14 residues. V lost 4 bases and J 2 bases, leaving 10 bases between the germline ends. CDR1 and CDR2 (germline): SGHVS, FNYEAQ. The CDR3 coding sequence is TGTGCCAGCAGCTCCACAGGGTACACAGATACGCAGTATTTT. This sequence encodes CASSSTGYTDTQYF. The full variable domain, its missing parts supplied by reference TRBV7-6 and TRBJ2-3, is GAGVSQSPRYKVTKRGQDVALRCDPISGHVSLYWYRQALGQGPEFLTYFNYEAQQDKSGLPNDRFSAERPEGSISTLTIQRTEQRDSAMYRCASSSTGYTDTQYFGPGTRLTVL.

The chain joins TRBV2 to TRBJ1-6; the D is unclear. The V and J ends lost 2 bases and 8 bases respectively, with 10 bases between them. Germline V gene data show CDR1 as SNHLY and CDR2 as FYNNEI. The CDR3 has 14 residues. In DNA, the CDR3 is TGTGCCAGCAGTGAACCGGAGCCGGATTCACCCCTCCACTTT. Translating it yields CASSEPEPDSPLHF.

The chain carries TRBV6-2 or TRBV6-3 and TRBJ1-5, with D perhaps TRBD1 (5 bases). V was cut by 2 bases and J by 7 bases, with 27 bases left in between. The CDR3 contains 19 residues. The germline gives CDR1 MNHEY, CDR2 SVGEGT. CDR3 amino acids: CASSYMGPSEGMAGQPQHF. The CDR3 bases are TGTGCCAGCAGTTACATGGGGCCGTCGGAGGGGATGGCCGGGCAGCCCCAGCATTTT.

V is TRBV11-2 and J is TRBJ2-3; D gene uncertain. Trimming pared 10 bases from V and 0 bases from J, leaving 8 bases between. Germline CDR1 and CDR2: SGHAT and FQNNGV. The CDR3 has 12 residues. The CDR3 here is CATQRSTDTQYF. In DNA form, the CDR3 reads TGTGCCACACAGCGTAGCACAGATACGCAGTATTTT.

V usage is TRBV7-6 and J usage is TRBJ1-1, with D unclear. The CDR3 is 16 amino acids. Looked up from germline, CDR1 is SGHVS and CDR2 is FNYEAQ. V was pared by 5 bases and J by 0 bases, with 16 bases between. The CDR3 reads CASSQFTDRMNTEAFF. The CDR3 region has the DNA TGTGCCAGCAGCCAGTTTACGGACCGAATGAACACTGAAGCTTTCTTT.